The sequence of this TCR beta chain was determined in a study of blood T cell repertoires in COVID-19. V was clipped by 6 bases and J by 4 bases, with 6 bases between them. The CDR3 has 10 amino acids. CDR1 and CDR2 (germline): SQVTM, ANQGSEA. Measured with immunoSEQ multiplex PCR; TCRdb has only the in-frame clones, and not every one. The repertoire holds about 90,000 clones, with approximately 83% as singletons. The rearrangement joins TRBV29-1 to TRBJ1-2, with D unclear. This receptor was identified in a man aged 55-75 years with acute or convalescent COVID-19. Sequences were obtained from peripheral blood. The CDR3 sequence: CSVRSYGYTF. Written as DNA, the CDR3 is TGCAGCGTGCGGTCCTATGGCTACACCTTC.